The 3 T cell receptor beta chains reported below all come from one sample, sequenced in a study of blood T cell repertoires in COVID-19. Clones were read by immunoSEQ multiplex PCR, and TCRdb kept only the in-frame ones, dropping some. The table has approximately 200,000 clones, approximately 86% seen once. Sequenced sample: peripheral blood. The source of these receptors is a man in his 70s with active or convalescent COVID-19.

This clone was counted only a few times. The gene calls are TRBV15 and TRBJ1-6, with 9 bases matching TRBD1. CDR1 is LNHNV and CDR2 is YYDKDF in the germline V gene (reference sequence). With 1 base clipped from V and 10 bases from J, the junction kept 8 bases outside the gene matches. The CDR3 is 16 residues long. The CDR3 DNA sequence: TGTGCCACCAGCAGAGCTGGTGGGACAGGGTACTCACCCCTCCACTTT. This codes for CATSRAGGTGYSPLHF.

The chain couples TRBV19 to TRBJ1-6; 7 nucleotides line up with TRBD1. Germline values: CDR1 LNHDA, CDR2 SQIVND (reference sequence). V lost 7 bases, J lost 8 bases, and 11 bases stayed unmatched. CDR3 length: 15 amino acids. For the CDR3, the DNA is TGTGCCAGTACCGCCAGGGGGAAGGGAGATTCACCCCTCCACTTT. Its protein product is CASTARGKGDSPLHF.

This clone was observed once. This chain uses TRBV11-2 with TRBJ2-3; 9 bases are a match to TRBD2. CDR1 is SGHAT, CDR2 FQNNGV, per germline. The length of the CDR3 is 17 residues. Unmatched junction bases numbered 7, after V lost 1 base and J lost 2 bases. The CDR3 loop reads CASSLVGAGGPTDTQYF. The CDR3 DNA reads as TGTGCCAGCAGCTTAGTTGGGGCGGGAGGGCCCACAGATACGCAGTATTTT.